A selection of T cell receptor beta chains follows, all from one sample in a study of blood T cell repertoires in COVID-19. Here immunoSEQ multiplex PCR was the method, and the copy in TCRdb shows in-frame clones only, minus some. This table holds a few hundred thousand clones, about 85% found once. The material sequenced was peripheral blood. The receptors originated from a woman between 18 and 29 years old who had recovered from COVID-19. The conserved cysteine and the conserved F or W are not part of the CDR3 here.

cdr3_aa j_call v_call
ASSELREGHHIGQY TRBJ2-7 TRBV25-1
ASSVEGTVNQPQH TRBJ1-5 TRBV9
ASSATGGQETQY TRBJ2-5 TRBV6-4
ASSWVGEGDSPLH TRBJ1-6 TRBV6-6
ASSWGLEMNSPLH TRBJ1-6 TRBV19
ASSIRTGLAGVSNGDEQF TRBJ2-1 TRBV19
ASSSTLRNLQLF TRBJ2-2 TRBV7-2
ASSLTGVLGGGYT TRBJ1-2 TRBV5-4
ASSLFLKESADYNEQF TRBJ2-1 TRBV5-6
ASSTRGQIAKNIQY TRBJ2-4 TRBV3-1/TRBV3-2
ASTAVGTNEKLF TRBJ1-4 TRBV6-5
ASRLAPNTEAF TRBJ1-1 TRBV6-1
ASSYTESSYNSPLH TRBJ1-6 TRBV7-9
ASSARTSGSTDTQY TRBJ2-3 TRBV7-8
ASSLGLWGRESDTQY TRBJ2-3 TRBV7-6
ASSEERSSGSQVEQF TRBJ2-1 TRBV19
ASSLETGYT TRBJ1-2 TRBV5-6
ASSFAWRDPYSNTGELF TRBJ2-2 TRBV11-2
ASSVRDTGELF TRBJ2-2 TRBV12-3/TRBV12-4
ASSLRTANTEAF TRBJ1-1 TRBV7-9
SASSGLAGWNEQF TRBJ2-1 TRBV20-1
ASSVAWGTGPNEQF TRBJ2-1 TRBV9
ALTKELKGPPNYGYT TRBJ1-2 TRBV25-1
ASSTRQGLTEAF TRBJ1-1 TRBV7-2
ASSQVPRGPENQNTEAF TRBJ1-1 TRBV4-3
ASSQDSSYEQY TRBJ2-7 TRBV4-3
ASSPTSGTLNEQY TRBJ2-7 TRBV9
ASSYGETQY TRBJ2-5 TRBV5-6
SASSVTSGTGTEAF TRBJ1-1 TRBV20-1
ASSNPMRGQGPLTEQY TRBJ2-7 TRBV19
ASSKDSEAF TRBJ1-1 TRBV13
AWATGGAGNTIY TRBJ1-3 TRBV30
ASSGLGTSGRSWEQY TRBJ2-7 TRBV2
ASSYTGGIYGYT TRBJ1-2 TRBV2
ASSHLAGGDQETQY TRBJ2-5 TRBV14
ASSQSLASYNSPLH TRBJ1-6 TRBV4-3
ASSPEGTSGRFNEQF TRBJ2-1 TRBV4-2
ASSRGLAYNEQF TRBJ2-1 TRBV19
ASSKDRVGNYGYT TRBJ1-2 TRBV6-5
ASSLVGGNEQF TRBJ2-1 TRBV11-1
ASSWSLASDTQY TRBJ2-3 TRBV5-8
ASSKTGEAYEQY TRBJ2-7 TRBV2
ASSEGTNYGYT TRBJ1-2 TRBV9
ASSVRQFGAF TRBJ1-1 TRBV7-9
AAGVSGANVLT TRBJ2-6 TRBV19
ASSLERELEQY TRBJ2-7 TRBV7-2
ASSPLTEYEQY TRBJ2-7 TRBV18
ASSRTDRDGQPQH TRBJ1-5 TRBV19
ASSLEGTSGVWMEQY TRBJ2-7 TRBV7-6
ASSLGVDRGYGYT TRBJ1-2 TRBV7-9
ASSRTSGGLTDTQY TRBJ2-3 TRBV2
ASSLPTSGSTDTQY TRBJ2-3 TRBV13
ASRRAGGDTQY TRBJ2-3 TRBV19
ASDPGSNQPQH TRBJ1-5 TRBV25-1
ASSQEPSGRAKF TRBJ2-1 TRBV3-1/TRBV3-2
ASSASGNYEQY TRBJ2-7 TRBV2